A selection of T cell receptor beta chains follows, all from one sample in a study of somatic mutations in cytotoxic T cells in rheumatoid arthritis. This table comes from immunoSEQ multiplex PCR, and its TCRdb copy is limited to in-frame clones, with some not included. The sample gives about 10,000 clones, 60% to 80% of which show up once; about 21% is in the top ten. Source material: CD8+ T cells sorted from blood. The receptors shown here come from a man in his forties or fifties in good health. Both conserved end residues are part of each CDR3. D genes are given only for firm matches. Part of the rows lack a size; the others show once, few, many or a class for expanded clones.

CAISESEGKDLGAFF,TGTGCCATCAGTGAGTCGGAGGGGAAGGATCTTGGAGCTTTCTTT,NA,TRBV10-3,NA,TRBJ1-1
CASSITSGGAGELFF,TGTGCCAGTAGTATAACTAGCGGGGGGGCCGGGGAGCTGTTTTTT,NA,TRBV19,TRBD2,TRBJ2-2
CASSLDRASLYEQYF,TGTGCCAGCAGCTTAGACAGGGCTAGCCTCTACGAGCAGTACTTC,NA,TRBV13,NA,TRBJ2-7
CASSFFARDRKTRYNEQFF,TGTGCCAGCAGCTTTTTCGCCCGGGACAGAAAGACAAGATACAATGAGCAGTTCTTC,NA,TRBV4-2,TRBD1,TRBJ2-1
CASSSSGGAYNEQFF,TGCGCCAGCAGCTCAAGCGGGGGGGCCTATAATGAGCAGTTCTTC,NA,TRBV5-1,TRBD2,TRBJ2-1
CASSAARGGLYTGELFF,TGTGCCAGCAGTGCGGCGCGGGGGGGCCTCTACACCGGGGAGCTGTTTTTT,few,TRBV2,TRBD2,TRBJ2-2
CASSEQGALTDTQYF,TGTGCCAGCAGTGAACAGGGGGCGCTTACAGATACGCAGTATTTT,NA,TRBV6-4,TRBD1,TRBJ2-3
CASSARTSGTAYEQYF,TGTGCCAGTAGTGCACGGACTAGCGGGACCGCCTACGAGCAGTACTTC,NA,TRBV19,TRBD2,TRBJ2-7
CASSWGDSYEQYF,TGTGCCAGCAGTTGGGGGGACAGCTACGAGCAGTACTTC,NA,TRBV27,NA,TRBJ2-7
CAWSDGSYEQYF,TGTGCCTGGAGTGACGGCTCCTACGAGCAGTACTTC,NA,TRBV30,NA,TRBJ2-7
CASSEGTAIYEQYF,TGTGCCAGCAGTGAAGGGACAGCGATCTACGAGCAGTACTTC,once,TRBV2,NA,TRBJ2-7
CASSPGQNYGYTF,TGCGCCAGCAGCCCGGGACAGAACTATGGCTACACCTTC,NA,TRBV4-3,TRBD1,TRBJ1-2
CASSIVSGTAYGYTF,TGTGCCAGTAGTATAGTAAGTGGGACAGCCTATGGCTACACCTTC,NA,TRBV19,TRBD1,TRBJ1-2
CASSLDPPGGEAFF,TGTGCCAGCAGCTTAGATCCTCCGGGGGGGGAAGCTTTCTTT,NA,TRBV11-2,NA,TRBJ1-1
CASSLGLAGNYEQYF,TGTGCCAGCAGCCTCGGACTAGCGGGGAACTACGAGCAGTACTTC,NA,TRBV6-5,TRBD2,TRBJ2-7
CASSSRDRSYEQYF,TGTGCCAGCAGTTCCCGGGACAGGTCCTACGAGCAGTACTTC,NA,TRBV28,TRBD1,TRBJ2-7
CASSPRVATNEKLFF,TGTGCCAGCAGCCCGAGGGTTGCAACTAATGAAAAACTGTTTTTT,NA,TRBV7-2,NA,TRBJ1-4
CASSLSTSGGDTQYF,TGTGCCAGCAGTTTATCGACTAGCGGGGGGGATACGCAGTATTTT,NA,TRBV27,TRBD2,TRBJ2-3